Listed below are T cell receptor beta chains from one sample, sequenced in a study of resident and recirculating memory T cells in vitiligo. Sequenced by immunoSEQ multiplex PCR; TCRdb stores in-frame clones only, minus some. The table has 40,000 to 50,000 clones, around nine tenths seen once; the top ten hold about 4.6%. The sequenced sample consisted of blood. These receptors were obtained from a male donor with vitiligo. The CDR3 runs from the conserved cysteine through the conserved F or W. A D gene is named only where the DNA matches it firmly. Not every row has a clone size; where given, it reads once, few, many or a size class.

d_call j_call clone_size v_call cdr3_aa cdr3_nt
NA TRBJ1-5 once TRBV4-1 CASSQQGIGNQPQHF TGCGCCAGCAGCCAGCAGGGTATCGGCAATCAGCCCCAGCATTTT
TRBD2 TRBJ2-7 NA TRBV18 CASSPFGLATEQYF TGTGCCAGCTCACCGTTTGGACTAGCGACCGAGCAGTACTTC
TRBD1 TRBJ1-2 NA TRBV6-5 CASRVPGTVRYTF TGTGCCAGCAGAGTTCCCGGGACAGTCCGCTACACCTTC
NA TRBJ2-5 once TRBV5-1 CASSFGSLGETQYF TGCGCCAGCAGCTTTGGCAGCCTAGGAGAGACCCAGTACTTC
TRBD1 TRBJ2-7 NA TRBV6-1 CASSPSPPDRGSHF TGTGCCAGCAGTCCCTCCCCCCCGGACAGGGGCTCTCACTTC
TRBD1 TRBJ2-7 NA TRBV5-4 CASRPPGQDYEQYF TGTGCCAGCAGACCGCCGGGACAGGACTACGAGCAGTACTTC
TRBD1 TRBJ2-7 NA TRBV5-1 CASSLGQATYEQYF TGCGCCAGCAGCCTGGGACAGGCTACCTACGAGCAGTACTTC
TRBD2 TRBJ2-3 NA TRBV7-3 CASSLMAGGRNTDTQYF TGTGCCAGCAGCTTAATGGCGGGGGGGCGAAACACAGATACGCAGTATTTT
NA TRBJ1-2 NA TRBV6-1 CASSEVYEYGYTF TGTGCCAGCAGTGAGGTTTATGAGTATGGCTACACCTTC
NA TRBJ1-6 NA TRBV19 CASSILVSQGYSPLHF TGTGCCAGTAGTATATTGGTGTCGCAGGGATATTCACCCCTCCACTTT
TRBD2 TRBJ2-1 NA TRBV6-1 CASSALGLAGGKQFF TGTGCCAGCAGTGCCCTAGGACTAGCGGGGGGTAAGCAGTTCTTC
TRBD1 TRBJ2-7 once TRBV18 CASSPTGPSYEQYF TGTGCCAGCTCACCGACAGGGCCTTCCTACGAGCAGTACTTC
TRBD1 TRBJ2-3 NA TRBV19 CASSIGTGHTDTQYF TGTGCCAGTAGTATCGGGACAGGGCACACAGATACGCAGTATTTT
NA TRBJ2-7 NA TRBV29-1 CSGGDGYEQYF TGCAGCGGCGGGGACGGGTACGAGCAGTACTTC
TRBD2 TRBJ2-7 NA TRBV11-2 CASSDLAGGLYEQYF TGTGCCAGCAGCGATTTAGCGGGGGGGCTTTACGAGCAGTACTTC
TRBD1 TRBJ1-2 NA TRBV4-2 CASSLQQGSSNYGYTF TGTGCCAGCAGCCTACAACAGGGGTCCTCTAACTATGGCTACACCTTC
TRBD2 TRBJ2-1 NA TRBV11-2 CASSGGLAGGTEQFF TGTGCCAGCAGCGGAGGACTAGCGGGGGGGACCGAGCAGTTCTTC
NA TRBJ1-2 once TRBV15 CATSITGGGLFNYGYTF TGTGCCACCAGCATAACCGGGGGTGGACTCTTTAACTATGGCTACACCTTC
NA TRBJ1-1 NA TRBV5-4 CASSWGGLNTEAFF TGTGCCAGCAGCTGGGGGGGCTTGAACACTGAAGCTTTCTTT
NA TRBJ2-3 NA TRBV5-4 CASSLVGRGGADTQYF TGTGCCAGCAGCTTGGTGGGGCGCGGCGGTGCAGATACGCAGTATTTT
NA TRBJ2-5 NA TRBV14 CASSQWPGSGETQYF TGTGCCAGCAGCCAATGGCCGGGGTCCGGGGAGACCCAGTACTTC
TRBD2 TRBJ2-1 NA TRBV10-1 CASSVVQRAGGTREQFF TGCGCCAGCAGTGTGGTCCAAAGAGCGGGGGGGACCAGGGAGCAGTTCTTC
TRBD1 TRBJ2-1 NA TRBV7-2 CASSLVGTGNANRGEQFF TGTGCCAGCAGCTTAGTAGGGACAGGAAATGCGAATCGCGGTGAGCAGTTCTTC
NA TRBJ2-4 NA TRBV4-1 CASSQLGLAKNIQYF TGCGCCAGCAGCCAGCTGGGACTAGCCAAAAACATTCAGTACTTC
NA TRBJ2-5 medium-sized TRBV6-1 CASSELGGGQETQYF TGTGCCAGCAGTGAACTGGGAGGAGGACAAGAGACCCAGTACTTC
NA TRBJ2-3 NA TRBV27 CASSPMGPDIGGESTDTQYF TGTGCCAGCAGTCCCATGGGCCCGGATATCGGAGGGGAGAGCACAGATACGCAGTATTTT
NA TRBJ1-5 NA TRBV5-5 CASSLWGPSNQPQHF TGTGCCAGCAGCTTATGGGGCCCTAGCAATCAGCCCCAGCATTTT
NA TRBJ2-3 NA TRBV5-1 CASSQTVEDTQYF TGCGCCAGCAGCCAAACGGTAGAAGATACGCAGTATTTT
NA TRBJ2-3 NA TRBV4-1 CASSQDREDTQYF TGCGCCAGCAGCCAAGATCGGGAAGATACGCAGTATTTT
TRBD1 TRBJ2-5 once TRBV5-5 CASTNLDRGIWETQYF TGTGCCAGCACCAACCTGGACAGGGGTATATGGGAGACCCAGTACTTC
TRBD2 TRBJ2-1 NA TRBV7-3 CASSLGGGPNNEQFF TGTGCCAGCAGCTTAGGGGGGGGTCCCAACAATGAGCAGTTCTTC
NA TRBJ2-2 once TRBV29-1 CSVEIRTENTGELFF TGCAGCGTTGAAATTAGGACAGAGAACACCGGGGAGCTGTTTTTT
NA TRBJ2-7 NA TRBV5-6 CASSPGVDRAGFTEQYF TGTGCCAGCAGCCCGGGGGTAGACAGGGCTGGCTTTACGGAGCAGTACTTC
NA TRBJ2-7 NA TRBV5-6 CASSSSSYEQYF TGTGCCAGCAGCTCCAGCTCCTACGAGCAGTACTTC
NA TRBJ2-2 NA TRBV7-9 CASSLGQGRTGELFF TGTGCCAGCAGCTTGGGCCAGGGAAGGACCGGGGAGCTGTTTTTT
NA TRBJ2-2 NA TRBV9 CASSSLATGGELFF TGTGCCAGCAGCTCTCTAGCCACCGGCGGGGAGCTGTTTTTT
TRBD2 TRBJ2-7 NA TRBV29-1 CSVAVGRDEQYF TGCAGCGTTGCCGTGGGGAGGGACGAGCAGTACTTC
NA TRBJ2-1 NA TRBV9 CASSVQGSPYNEQFF TGTGCCAGCAGCGTACAGGGATCTCCTTACAATGAGCAGTTCTTC
NA TRBJ1-5 NA TRBV30 CAWSKIGPRGTQPQHF TGTGCCTGGAGTAAGATCGGGCCAAGGGGAACTCAGCCCCAGCATTTT
NA TRBJ1-2 NA TRBV14 CASSPFGPNYGYTF TGTGCCAGCAGCCCATTTGGGCCCAACTATGGCTACACCTTC
NA TRBJ2-1 NA TRBV7-9 CASSPTEWAVEQFF TGTGCCAGCAGCCCAACGGAATGGGCCGTTGAGCAGTTCTTC
NA TRBJ1-1 NA TRBV5-6 CASSLGGARETEAFF TGTGCCAGCAGCTTGGGAGGCGCCAGGGAAACTGAAGCTTTCTTT
NA TRBJ1-1 NA TRBV6-6 CATSSPGDTEAFF TGTGCCACCTCATCGCCGGGGGACACTGAAGCTTTCTTT
TRBD2 TRBJ2-1 NA TRBV6-4 CASSDSASGGYNEQFF TGTGCCAGCAGTGACTCAGCTAGCGGGGGTTACAATGAGCAGTTCTTC
NA TRBJ2-5 NA TRBV9 CASSVGALGETQYF TGTGCCAGCAGCGTAGGGGCACTTGGAGAGACCCAGTACTTC
NA TRBJ2-7 NA TRBV5-1 CASTDPGGSSYEQYF TGCGCCAGCACCGACCCGGGTGGCAGCTCCTACGAGCAGTACTTC
TRBD1 TRBJ1-3 NA TRBV9 CASSAPGQGNTIYF TGTGCCAGCAGCGCACCGGGACAGGGAAACACCATATATTTT
NA TRBJ2-3 NA TRBV7-2 CASSLTNGGTSTDTQYF TGTGCCAGCAGCTTAACAAATGGGGGGACTAGCACAGATACGCAGTATTTT
NA TRBJ2-2 NA TRBV13 CASSLGRRAYTGELFF TGTGCCAGCAGCTTAGGCCGGCGGGCGTACACCGGGGAGCTGTTTTTT
TRBD1 TRBJ1-2 NA TRBV30 CASFPLGQGSANYGYTF TGTGCCTCTTTTCCTCTTGGACAGGGCTCAGCTAACTATGGCTACACCTTC
NA TRBJ2-5 NA TRBV25-1 CASSVLPGQETQYF TGTGCCAGCAGTGTCCTGCCGGGGCAAGAGACCCAGTACTTC
TRBD1 TRBJ1-1 NA TRBV30 CAWTLDRAWTEAFF TGTGCCTGGACTCTCGACAGGGCGTGGACTGAAGCTTTCTTT
TRBD2 TRBJ2-5 NA TRBV7-8 CASRRLAGALQETQYF TGTGCCAGCAGACGACTAGCGGGGGCGCTCCAAGAGACCCAGTACTTC
TRBD1 TRBJ1-1 once TRBV4-2 CASSQPGQMNTEAFF TGTGCCAGCAGCCAGCCGGGACAGATGAACACTGAAGCTTTCTTT
NA TRBJ2-5 NA TRBV18 CASSLQETQYF TGTGCCAGCTCACTACAAGAGACCCAGTACTTC
NA TRBJ2-7 NA TRBV7-8 CASSSTGSSYEQYF TGTGCCAGCAGCTCAACAGGTTCCTCCTACGAGCAGTACTTC
TRBD1 TRBJ1-1 NA TRBV4-2 CASSQAVPAGGTEAFF TGTGCCAGCAGCCAAGCCGTCCCGGCAGGGGGGACTGAAGCTTTCTTT